This is a list of T cell receptor beta chains from one sample in a study of CD8 T cells in ankylosing spondylitis. TCRdb reprocessed the 5' RACE reads via MiXCR and lists one record per CDR3 protein. The sample consists of about 460,000 distinct CDR3 sequences, approximately 5.3% of them appearing once. The sample taken for sequencing was blood, either unsorted or a sorted T cell fraction (not recorded which). The receptors derive from a male donor with ankylosing spondylitis. The CDR3 runs from the conserved cysteine through the conserved F or W. D genes are given only for firm matches. Rows give clone size only sometimes, using once, few, many, or a class for an expanded clone.

TRBV29-1,NA,few,TRBJ2-3,CSVEGVTSTDTQYF,TGCAGCGTTGAGGGAGTTACTAGCACAGATACGCAGTATTTT
TRBV7-2,NA,NA,TRBJ2-7,CASSLGVGGPYEQYF,TGTGCCAGCAGCTTAGGGGTGGGGGGGCCCTACGAGCAGTACTTC
TRBV7-2,NA,many,TRBJ1-2,CASSLGSPGGYTF,TGTGCCAGCAGCTTAGGCAGCCCCGGTGGCTACACCTTC
TRBV7-9,NA,NA,TRBJ1-2,CASSGSGGLNYGYTF,TGTGCCAGCAGCGGTTCCGGGGGGCTTAACTATGGCTACACCTTC
TRBV25-1,TRBD1,many,TRBJ2-1,CASSEYKGQGRNEQFF,TGTGCCAGCAGTGAATATAAGGGACAGGGAAGAAATGAGCAGTTCTTC
TRBV4-3,NA,many,TRBJ1-5,CASSYYISNQPQHF,TGCGCCAGCAGCTACTACATTAGCAATCAGCCCCAGCATTTT
TRBV20-1,TRBD2,NA,TRBJ2-7,CSAHWEGRAQYF,TGCAGTGCACACTGGGAGGGAAGGGCGCAGTACTTC
TRBV12-3/TRBV12-4,TRBD2,many,TRBJ2-1,CASSFGGGLAGINNEQFF,TGTGCCAGCAGTTTTGGAGGGGGACTAGCGGGAATCAACAATGAGCAGTTCTTC
TRBV12-3/TRBV12-4,TRBD2,many,TRBJ2-3,CASTLRGADTQYF,TGTGCCAGCACTCTTCGGGGGGCAGATACGCAGTATTTT
TRBV9,NA,many,TRBJ1-4,CASSTHPGEVGEKLFF,TGTGCCAGCAGCACCCACCCGGGGGAAGTGGGTGAAAAACTGTTTTTT
TRBV5-1,NA,NA,TRBJ2-1,CASSFEGVSYNEQFF,TGCGCCAGCAGTTTTGAGGGGGTTTCCTACAATGAGCAGTTCTTC
TRBV29-1,NA,many,TRBJ2-3,CSVEAATDTQYF,TGCAGCGTCGAGGCGGCCACAGATACGCAGTATTTT
TRBV20-1,TRBD2,many,TRBJ2-7,CSARDPRSAGFEQYF,TGCAGTGCTAGAGATCCCAGATCAGCGGGATTTGAACAGTACTTC
TRBV20-1,TRBD2,NA,TRBJ2-3,CSARDNEREVVDTQYF,TGCAGTGCTAGAGATAACGAGCGGGAGGTGGTAGATACGCAGTATTTT
TRBV9,TRBD2,many,TRBJ2-1,CASSVSGGAGHEQFF,TGTGCCAGCAGCGTTAGCGGGGGGGCAGGGCATGAGCAGTTCTTC
TRBV7-2,NA,many,TRBJ2-1,CASSFVYNEQFF,TGTGCCAGCAGCTTCGTCTACAATGAGCAGTTCTTC
TRBV12-3/TRBV12-4,NA,many,TRBJ2-7,CASSITRMNEQYF,TGTGCCAGCAGTATTACCCGAATGAACGAGCAGTACTTC
TRBV20-1,NA,many,TRBJ1-6,CSTRNSYNSPLHF,TGCAGTACAAGAAACTCCTATAATTCACCCCTCCACTTT
TRBV12-3/TRBV12-4,NA,many,TRBJ2-7,CASSLWGRGYEQYF,TGTGCCAGCAGTTTATGGGGGAGAGGCTACGAGCAGTACTTC
TRBV18,NA,many,TRBJ2-7,CASSAGHMESYEQYF,TGTGCCAGCTCAGCGGGACATATGGAATCCTACGAGCAGTACTTC
TRBV4-2,NA,many,TRBJ2-2,CASSQDSGRNTGELFF,TGTGCCAGCAGCCAAGATTCCGGGAGGAACACCGGGGAGCTGTTTTTT
TRBV11-2,TRBD2,few,TRBJ2-1,CASSSGLAGINEQFF,TGTGCCAGCAGCTCGGGACTAGCGGGAATCAATGAGCAGTTCTTC
TRBV5-5,NA,NA,TRBJ2-5,CASSLWVRSQETQYF,TGTGCCAGCAGCTTATGGGTTCGGTCCCAAGAGACCCAGTACTTC
TRBV12-3/TRBV12-4,NA,few,TRBJ2-1,CASRTPGTRYNEQFF,TGTGCCAGCAGAACCCCCGGGACCCGTTACAATGAGCAGTTCTTC
TRBV20-1,TRBD2,NA,TRBJ2-3,CSGGLAGVTDTQYF,TGCAGTGGGGGACTAGCGGGAGTAACAGATACGCAGTATTTT